A selection of T cell receptor beta chains follows, all from one sample in a study of blood T cells in healthy people across ages. From the 5' RACE reads, TCRdb called clonotypes with MiXCR, one entry per CDR3 protein. The data show 950,000 to 1,200,000 distinct CDR3 sequences, 35% to 40% seen once. The sequenced sample consisted of blood. All receptors come from a man aged 18-30 years in good health. CDR3s leave out the opening cysteine and the closing phenylalanine or tryptophan. The D gene is left open where the match is weak.

TRBJ2-6,NA,TRBV4-1,ASSQGPLLVANVLT
TRBJ1-1,NA,TRBV29-1,SVEFFGGGLNTEAF
TRBJ2-3,NA,TRBV4-3,ASSQESRRTDTQY
TRBJ2-3,TRBD2,TRBV20-1,SARDRLAGGQGTDTQY
TRBJ2-1,TRBD2,TRBV6-5,ASSPRERGAYNEQF
TRBJ1-1,TRBD1,TRBV29-1,SADHRDRVKAF
TRBJ1-6,NA,TRBV29-1,SVTEGEVGSPLH
TRBJ2-3,TRBD2,TRBV12-3/TRBV12-4,VSSAAGGTDTQY
TRBJ1-5,NA,TRBV7-2,ASSLGGDNQPQH
TRBJ2-1,NA,TRBV6-4,ASISRARIIHNEQF
NA,NA,TRBV29-1,SVHEGTPYNEQY
TRBJ1-4,NA,TRBV4-1,VSSQIQGVEKLF
TRBJ1-1,NA,TRBV7-2,ASSLVLGNTEAF
TRBJ2-3,NA,TRBV20-1,SARSPASTDTQY
TRBJ1-1,NA,TRBV29-1,SVVPNTEAF
TRBJ1-2,NA,TRBV25-1,ASSTSYYGYT
TRBJ2-2,TRBD1,TRBV5-1,ASSAGQVNTGELF
TRBJ1-2,NA,TRBV6-5,ASSDDSSPGGYT
TRBJ2-3,TRBD2,TRBV5-1,ASSHRLAGGLDTQY
TRBJ2-1,TRBD2,TRBV20-1,STSEGGNRNEQF
TRBJ1-2,NA,TRBV28,ASRDKDPGQVYGYT
TRBJ1-2,NA,TRBV14,ASSHNNKGNYGYT
TRBJ1-2,NA,TRBV20-1,SARDRSPLDYT
TRBJ1-1,TRBD1,TRBV6-6,ASSYVGGPEAF
TRBJ2-3,TRBD2,TRBV5-5,ASSPQREVVDTQY
TRBJ2-4,NA,TRBV15,ATSSAAQAKNIQY
TRBJ1-2,TRBD1,TRBV7-2,ASVRSGQGVDGYT
TRBJ2-1,TRBD2,TRBV20-1,SARDQAAGGRNEQF
TRBJ1-1,TRBD1,TRBV12-3/TRBV12-4,ASKMDRGSTEAF
TRBJ1-1,NA,TRBV11-2,ASRQAPMNTEAF
TRBJ2-7,NA,TRBV20-1,SASSTGGPPEQY
TRBJ2-5,TRBD2,TRBV4-2,ASSQDSSGGAGEQY
TRBJ1-6,NA,TRBV7-2,ASSPQNSPLH
TRBJ1-2,NA,TRBV18,ASSAGITLDGYT
TRBJ1-1,NA,TRBV21-1,ASSRQCPDRPLGAF
TRBJ2-7,NA,TRBV29-1,SVAIAGGSYEQY
TRBJ2-3,NA,TRBV2,ASSDGGARMDTQY
TRBJ2-5,NA,TRBV5-1,ASSLRRQETQY
NA,NA,TRBV12-3/TRBV12-4,ASSFPTYEQY
TRBJ1-2,TRBD1,TRBV19,ASGTDNYGYT
TRBJ2-2,NA,TRBV4-1,ASSLLAENTGELF
TRBJ2-7,TRBD1,TRBV2,ASSESRDRGHEQY